This paragraph reports one T cell receptor (beta chain). Its antigen remains unidentified. CDR3 length equals 17 residues. Germline-derived CDR1 and CDR2 are SGHAT and FQNNGV. V shed 4 bases and J 4 bases; nucleotides not matched to a gene: 12. This specimen comes from a study of shared clonotypes between healthy human individuals. Study results and caveats: Rarefaction indicated that sorted-subset sequencing remained incomplete although depth was large. Estimated clonotype richness was generally higher in naive than memory subsets.

Some clones are missing from TCRdb's copy, which holds only in-frame ones; the method was immunoSEQ multiplex PCR. The sample has about 680,000 clones, approximately 75% seen once. From CD4+ cells came CD45RA+ naive and CD45RA-negative memory subsets. The source of this sequence is a woman in her thirties in good health. The sample taken for sequencing was memory CD4+ T cells sorted from blood. Subset reported: CD45RA-negative fraction. The chain has TRBV11-2 and TRBJ1-1; the match to TRBD1 covers 10 bases. CDR3 residues: CASSSRDRGSKGTEAFF. CDR3 bases: TGTGCCAGCAGCTCCCGGGACAGGGGATCAAAGGGCACTGAAGCTTTCTTT.